These 7 T cell receptor beta chains share one sample of origin, sequenced in a study of blood T cell repertoires in COVID-19. Produced via immunoSEQ multiplex PCR; TCRdb's table is partial and in-frame only. The top ten hold around 10% of the sample, which has some 290,000 clones, about nine tenths seen once. The sample consisted of peripheral blood. Source of these receptors: a woman aged 25 to 45 with COVID-19, enrolled during active disease.

The chain employs TRBV7-9 and TRBJ1-5, with 7 bases matching TRBD1. V shed 4 bases and J 2 bases; nucleotides not matched to a gene: 2. This CDR3 has 14 residues. The V gene's germline CDR1 is SEHNR and CDR2 FQNEAQ (reference sequence). The CDR3 region is CASSSDRGNQPQHF. The CDR3, as DNA: TGTGCCAGCAGCTCCGACAGGGGCAATCAGCCCCAGCATTTT. Filled out from reference TRBV7-9 and TRBJ1-5, the complete variable domain reads DTGVSQNPRHKITKRGQNVTFRCDPISEHNRLYWYRQTLGQGPEFLTYFQNEAQLEKSRLLSDRFSAERPKGSFSTLEIQRTEQGDSAMYLCASSSDRGNQPQHFGDGTRLSIL.

This clone was detected a few times. The chain joins TRBV27 to TRBJ1-1, with D maybe TRBD1 (6 bases). Germline lookup yields CDR1 MNHEY and CDR2 SMNVEV (reference sequence). This CDR3 spans 12 amino acids. The V gene lost 8 bases and the J gene lost 1 base, with 8 bases spanning the gap. The CDR3 reads CASSRGNTEAFF. The CDR3 DNA follows: TGTGCCAGCTCCAGGGGGAACACTGAAGCTTTCTTT.

The chain recombines TRBV19 with TRBJ1-5, with 10 positions matching TRBD1. The trim removed 10 bases at V and 2 bases at J, leaving 11 bases unmatched. Germline assignment: CDR1 LNHDA and CDR2 SQIVND (reference sequence). This CDR3 spans 16 amino acids. The CDR3 coding sequence is TGTGCCACCTCCGGGACAGGGGTTATGGGCAATCAGCCCCAGCATTTT. The encoded protein is CATSGTGVMGNQPQHF.

This clone is medium-sized. The rearrangement links TRBV27 to TRBJ2-7, with D perhaps matching TRBD1 (7 bases). With 5 bases removed from V and 5 bases from J, the gap between germline ends came to 19 bases. The V gene's germline CDR1 is MNHEY and CDR2 SMNVEV (reference sequence). This CDR3 spans 15 amino acids. This CDR3 is CASSPQGGGQNEQYF. The CDR3 DNA sequence: TGTGCCAGCAGTCCCCAGGGGGGAGGTCAGAACGAGCAGTACTTC.

This clone was observed a few times. The V gene is TRBV24-1, the J gene TRBJ1-2; 8 bases align to TRBD1. V shed 5 bases, J shed 4 bases, and the junction held 5 bases outside the gene matches. This CDR3 is built from 14 residues. In germline, CDR1 is KGHDR, CDR2 SFDVKD. The CDR3 DNA reads TGTGCCACCAGTGGAACCGGGACAGGCTATGGCTACACCTTC. Its protein is CATSGTGTGYGYTF.

The chain links TRBV28 to TRBJ2-5, with 10 positions matching TRBD2. Germline assignment: CDR1 MDHEN and CDR2 SYDVKM. V was clipped by 2 bases and J by 5 bases; unmatched bases: 5. The CDR3 contains 15 residues. The CDR3, as DNA: TGTGCCAGCAGTTTAGAGCTAGCGGGAGCGGAGACCCAGTACTTC. This sequence encodes CASSLELAGAETQYF.

In the case of this clone: In the same sample, other DNA sequences code for this CDR3. This chain connects TRBV30 to TRBJ2-7; 9 nucleotides line up with TRBD1. Trimming cost V 2 bases and J 4 bases; bases outside gene matches: 3. The length of the CDR3 is 13 residues. Per germline, CDR1 GTSNPN and CDR2 SVGIG (reference sequence). CDR3 bases: TGTGCCTGGAGTTCGGACAGGGGATACGAGCAGTACTTC. As protein: CAWSSDRGYEQYF.